One and the same sample provided the 30 T cell receptor beta chains below, sequenced in a study of blood T cell repertoires in COVID-19. The repertoire was sequenced with immunoSEQ multiplex PCR; TCRdb's copy has only in-frame clones and lacks some. The table records about 70,000 clones, approximately 86% of them present only once. The source material was peripheral blood. Receptors were obtained from a human donor in a cohort sampled during active COVID-19.

The chain employs TRBV6-4 and TRBJ2-3, with 10 bases lining up with TRBD1. This CDR3 contains 15 residues. Germline V gives CDR1 MRHNA, CDR2 SNTAGT. V shed 4 bases and J 5 bases; nucleotides not matched to a gene: 6. The CDR3 region has the DNA TGTGCCAGCAGTGTACAGACAGGGGGCAGAGATACGCAGTATTTT. Translation gives CASSVQTGGRDTQYF.

The chain recombines TRBV7-8 with TRBJ1-1; D remains ambiguous. Trimming took 5 bases from V and 1 from J, leaving 11 bases between them. Germline values: CDR1 SGHVS, CDR2 FQNEAQ. This CDR3 is 14 amino acids long. The CDR3 protein is CASSRFISNTEAFF. For the CDR3, the DNA is TGTGCCAGCAGCCGCTTTATTTCGAACACTGAAGCTTTCTTT.

The chain employs TRBV6-1 and TRBJ2-1, with 11 bases identical to TRBD2. Losses at the gene ends were 3 bases for V and 7 bases for J; bases not matched to a gene: 5. Germline lookup yields CDR1 MNHNS and CDR2 SASEGT. This CDR3 region has 15 residues. The CDR3 DNA is TGTGCCAGCAGTGACCTAGCGGGGGGACGGAATGAGCAGTTCTTC. It translates to CASSDLAGGRNEQFF.

This clone was counted a few times. The junction departs from the called germline gene at one end, perhaps through a read error. The chain couples TRBV4-3 to TRBJ1-6; D is uncertain. The germline V gene has CDR1 LGHNA and CDR2 YSLEER. The CDR3 length is 18 residues. The CDR3 nucleotides are TGCGCCAGCAGTCAAGAACCTATGCGAACCTCCTATAATTCACCCCTCCACTTT. It codes for CASSQEPMRTSYNSPLHF.

The V and J genes are TRBV5-1 and TRBJ1-4; a weak D match, TRBD1 (5 bases). Germline CDR1 SGHRS, CDR2 YFSETQ. Trimming pared 0 bases from V and 0 bases from J, leaving 9 bases between. There are 16 residues in the CDR3. The CDR3 loop is CASSLGQLATNEKLFF. Written as DNA, the CDR3 is TGCGCCAGCAGCTTGGGACAGCTTGCAACTAATGAAAAACTGTTTTTT. Based on the CDR3 plus reference TRBV5-1 and TRBJ1-4, the full variable domain is KAGVTQTPRYLIKTRGQQVTLSCSPISGHRSVSWYQQTPGQGLQFLFEYFSETQRNKGNFPGRFSGRQFSNSRSEMNVSTLELGDSALYLCASSLGQLATNEKLFFGSGTQLSVL.

The rearrangement links TRBV27 to TRBJ1-6; 7 bases align to TRBD1. V shed 6 bases and J 4 bases; nucleotides not matched to a gene: 9. This CDR3 is built from 16 residues. CDR1 and CDR2 from the germline V gene are MNHEY and SMNVEV (reference sequence). CDR3 sequence reads: CASSTDRAGYNSPLHF. CDR3 in DNA: TGTGCCAGCAGCACCGACAGGGCCGGTTATAATTCACCCCTCCACTTT.

V is TRBV7-2 and J is TRBJ2-7; D is perhaps TRBD1 (6 bases). The V gene's germline CDR1 is SGHTA and CDR2 FQGNSA. Trimming cost V 2 bases and J 1 base, with 18 bases left between them. This CDR3 contains 17 residues. CDR3 loop: CASSLPIGRGHSYEQYF. In DNA form, the CDR3 reads TGTGCCAGCAGCTTACCGATTGGCAGGGGCCATTCCTACGAGCAGTACTTC. Together with reference TRBV7-2 and TRBJ2-7, the CDR3 gives the full variable domain: GAGVSQSPSNKVTEKGKDVELRCDPISGHTALYWYRQSLGQGLEFLIYFQGNSAPDKSGLPSDRFSAERTGGSVSTLTIQRTQQEDSAVYLCASSLPIGRGHSYEQYFGPGTRLTVT.

Only one count was recorded for this clone. The gene calls are TRBV6-4 and TRBJ2-1, with 10 bases aligning to TRBD2. CDR1 is MRHNA, CDR2 SNTAGT, per germline. V lost 5 bases, J lost 4 bases, and 8 bases stayed unmatched. CDR3 length: 16 residues. This CDR3 reads CASSPSSGGRYNEQFF. CDR3 nucleotide sequence: TGTGCCAGCAGTCCAAGTAGCGGGGGGCGTTACAATGAGCAGTTCTTC.

V is TRBV11-2 and J is TRBJ2-3; 11 bases map to TRBD2. V gave up 5 bases and J gave up 7 bases; unmatched junction bases: 8. This CDR3 spans 15 amino acids. Germline CDR1 is SGHAT and CDR2 is FQNNGV. The CDR3 loop reads CASSPTSGVGNTQYF. In DNA, the CDR3 is TGTGCCAGCAGCCCGACTAGCGGGGTAGGAAATACGCAGTATTTT.

The chain combines TRBV2 with TRBJ1-2; D is ambiguous. Trimming shortened V by 0 bases and J by 7 bases, and 15 bases separated the two germline ends. CDR3 length: 15 amino acids. Per the germline V gene, CDR1 is SNHLY and CDR2 is FYNNEI. The DNA of the CDR3 is TGTGCCAGCAGTGAAGCGAGGACTTCTCCTAGTGGCTACACCTTC. Translation gives CASSEARTSPSGYTF. The whole variable domain, filled in from reference TRBV2 and TRBJ1-2, reads EPEVTQTPSHQVTQMGQEVILRCVPISNHLYFYWYRQILGQKVEFLVSFYNNEISEKSEIFDDQFSVERPDGSNFTLKIRSTKLEDSAMYFCASSEARTSPSGYTFGSGTRLTVV.

A single count supports this clone. The chain's CDR3 is CASSDLAGRSRNTEAFF. CDR3 DNA: TGTGCCAGCAGTGACCTTGCGGGGAGGTCCCGGAACACTGAAGCTTTCTTT. The genes are TRBV25-1 and TRBJ1-1; D is uncertain. The germline V gene has CDR1 MGHDK and CDR2 SYGVNS. Trimming pared 3 bases from V and 1 base from J, leaving 18 bases between. CDR3 size: 17 residues.

J is TRBJ2-4 and V is TRBV29-1, with unresolved D. The CDR3 extends over 11 amino acids. The V and J ends lost 0 bases and 6 bases respectively, with 3 bases between them. From germline, CDR1 is SQVTM and CDR2 ANQGSEA. Written as DNA, the CDR3 is TGCAGCGTTGAAGACCGAAACATTCAGTACTTC. Residues: CSVEDRNIQYF.

The chain combines TRBV11-2 with TRBJ2-7; TRBD1 is a possible D gene (6 bases). Trimming pared 1 base from V and 2 bases from J, leaving 12 bases between. CDR3 length: 15 amino acids. From germline, CDR1 is SGHAT and CDR2 FQNNGV. CDR3 amino acids: CASSLGQGKAYEQYF. The CDR3 coding sequence is TGTGCCAGCAGCTTAGGTCAGGGGAAAGCCTACGAGCAGTACTTC.

The chain links TRBV10-3 to TRBJ2-7; 8 positions agree with TRBD2. The CDR3 sequence is 13 residues long. V shed 10 bases and J 6 bases; nucleotides not matched to a gene: 11. Per the germline V gene, CDR1 is ENHRY and CDR2 is SYGVKD. CDR3: CARSQLAGGEQYF. The CDR3 DNA is TGTGCCAGATCCCAGCTAGCGGGTGGCGAGCAGTACTTC.

J is TRBJ2-5 and V is TRBV29-1; 7 bases match TRBD2. The V and J ends lost 5 bases and 0 bases, in that order; junction bases with no gene match: 9. In germline, CDR1 is SQVTM, CDR2 ANQGSEA. The CDR3 covers 15 residues. The CDR3 DNA sequence: TGCAGCGTTCAGGTGCCTAGCGGAAACCAAGAGACCCAGTACTTC. It yields the protein CSVQVPSGNQETQYF. Full variable domain (rest looked up from reference TRBV29-1 and TRBJ2-5): SAVISQKPSRDICQRGTSLTIQCQVDSQVTMMFWYRQQPGQSLTLIATANQGSEATYESGFVIDKFPISRPNLTFSTLTVSNMSPEDSSIYLCSVQVPSGNQETQYFGPGTRLLVL.

The genes are TRBV6-5 and TRBJ2-4, with a weak D call TRBD2 (7 bases). CDR1 and CDR2 (germline): MNHEY, SVGAGI. The CDR3 is 16 amino acids. Trimming cost V 0 bases and J 7 bases, with 16 bases left between them. This CDR3 is CASSYSVAGAFNIQYF. CDR3 DNA sequence: TGTGCCAGCAGTTACTCGGTTGCGGGGGCCTTTAACATTCAGTACTTC.

The V call is TRBV28, the J call TRBJ1-3; D may be TRBD1 (6 bases). V lost 3 bases to trimming and J lost 4 bases, with 16 bases between them. The CDR3 sequence is 16 residues long. From germline, CDR1 is MDHEN and CDR2 SYDVKM. CDR3 in amino acids: CASSFLRSGAGNTIYF. CDR3 nucleotide sequence: TGTGCCAGCAGTTTTTTAAGGTCAGGGGCAGGAAACACCATATATTTT.

The chain combines TRBV30 with TRBJ2-3, with 7 bases identical to TRBD1. Germline V gene sequence: CDR1 GTSNPN, CDR2 SVGIG (reference sequence). This CDR3 region has 16 residues. Trimming at V came to 0 bases and at J to 6 bases, leaving 12 bases not matched to a gene. The CDR3 bases are TGTGCCTGGAGTGTACTCCACCTCGACAGGGTGGATACGCAGTATTTT. It encodes CAWSVLHLDRVDTQYF.

The chain has TRBV10-3 and TRBJ2-3, with D possibly being TRBD2 (5 bases). The CDR3 totals 15 residues. The V end lost 1 base, the J end lost 8 bases, and 16 bases lay between the germline ends. Germline-derived CDR1 and CDR2 are ENHRY and SYGVKD. The CDR3 loop reads CAISEYGELKATQYF. The CDR3 bases are TGTGCCATCAGTGAGTACGGGGAATTGAAAGCTACGCAGTATTTT.

The chain carries TRBV3-1 (or the pseudogene TRBV3-2) and TRBJ2-3, with 7 bases fitting TRBD2. The germline gives CDR1 LGHDT, CDR2 YNNKEL (reference sequence). CDR3 length: 15 residues. V gave up 1 base and J gave up 4 bases; unmatched junction bases: 5. The CDR3: CASSQGTSQSDTQYF. CDR3 nucleotide sequence: TGTGCCAGCAGCCAAGGGACTAGTCAATCAGATACGCAGTATTTT.

The chain uses TRBV4-1 and TRBJ2-2, with TRBD1 matching 11 bases. The J segment lost 2 bases and the V segment lost 4 bases, leaving 3 bases of the junction unmatched. This CDR3 contains 16 residues. CDR1 and CDR2 (germline): MGHRA, YSYEKL. CDR3 nucleotide sequence: TGCGCCAGCAGCCGCTGGACAGGGGGCAACACCGGGGAGCTGTTTTTT. Translated: CASSRWTGGNTGELFF.

This chain uses TRBV28 with TRBJ1-3; D ambiguous. This CDR3 has 15 amino acids. Germline V gives CDR1 MDHEN, CDR2 SYDVKM. Trimming took 5 bases from V and 1 from J, leaving 12 bases between them. The CDR3 loop is CASSTGVRSGNTIYF. The CDR3 region has the DNA TGTGCCAGCAGTACGGGTGTAAGGTCTGGAAACACCATATATTTT.

The V and J genes are TRBV5-1 and TRBJ2-3, with D possibly matching TRBD2 (6 bases). CDR3 length: 15 residues. V dropped 1 base and J dropped 5 bases, with 14 bases sitting between them. The germline V gene encodes CDR1 SGHRS and CDR2 YFSETQ. CDR3 sequence reads: CASSLRGLRGDTQYF. In DNA, the CDR3 is TGCGCCAGCAGCTTGCGGGGGTTGCGGGGAGATACGCAGTATTTT.

This chain uses TRBV9 with TRBJ2-5; the D gene is possibly TRBD2 (6 bases). Trimming shortened V by 0 bases and J by 2 bases, and 8 bases separated the two germline ends. This CDR3 has 14 amino acids. CDR1 and CDR2 (germline): SGDLS, YYNGEE. The CDR3 is CASSVAGEQETQYF. The CDR3 region has the DNA TGTGCCAGCAGCGTAGCGGGGGAGCAAGAGACCCAGTACTTC.

The gene calls are TRBV28 and TRBJ1-1; weak D call: TRBD1 (5 bases). The CDR3 spans 13 residues. The germline V and J ends were trimmed by 3 bases and 6 bases, with 11 bases remaining between them. Looked up from germline, CDR1 is MDHEN and CDR2 is SYDVKM. In DNA, the CDR3 is TGTGCCAGCAGTTTTCCAGGGTCCGCTGAAGCTTTCTTT. Translating it yields CASSFPGSAEAFF. The entire variable domain, with the rest obtained from reference TRBV28 and TRBJ1-1, is as follows: DVKVTQSSRYLVKRTGEKVFLECVQDMDHENMFWYRQDPGLGLRLIYFSYDVKMKEKGDIPEGYSVSREKKERFSLILESASTNQTSMYLCASSFPGSAEAFFGQGTRLTVV.

This sequence joins TRBV7-9 and TRBJ2-1; 10 positions agree with TRBD2. V shed 8 bases, J shed 10 bases, and the junction held 14 bases outside the gene matches. This CDR3 has 15 amino acids. CDR1 is SEHNR, CDR2 FQNEAQ, per germline (reference sequence). DNA for the CDR3: TGTGCCAGCGCCTTGGCAAGCGGGGGGGCAGGGGAGCAGTTCTTC. Translating it yields CASALASGGAGEQFF.

The chain carries TRBV3-1 (or the pseudogene TRBV3-2) and TRBJ2-3; the D gene is possibly TRBD2 (5 bases). The CDR3 sequence is 12 residues long. Germline V lookup: CDR1 LGHDT, CDR2 YNNKEL (reference sequence). V was pared by 3 bases and J by 12 bases, with 13 bases between. The CDR3 nucleotides read TGTGCCAGCAGCCAGACTATTTCACCACAGTATTTT. Translation gives CASSQTISPQYF.

The chain links TRBV19 to TRBJ1-5; D gene uncertain. Germline CDR1 LNHDA, CDR2 SQIVND (reference sequence). The CDR3 consists of 13 residues. Deletions cut 3 bases from V and 2 bases from J, with 5 bases between. The CDR3 DNA sequence: TGTGCCAGTAGTATCACTGGCAATCAGCCCCAGCATTTT. The encoded protein is CASSITGNQPQHF.

The chain couples TRBV2 to TRBJ2-7; TRBD2 aligns across 7 bases. The germline CDR1 and CDR2 sequences are SNHLY and FYNNEI. V shed 7 bases and J 0 bases; nucleotides not matched to a gene: 6. The CDR3 length is 14 residues. The CDR3 is CASTQRGSSYEQYF. DNA of the CDR3: TGTGCCAGCACGCAGCGGGGCAGCTCCTACGAGCAGTACTTC. Full variable domain (outside the CDR3, taken from reference TRBV2 and TRBJ2-7): EPEVTQTPSHQVTQMGQEVILRCVPISNHLYFYWYRQILGQKVEFLVSFYNNEISEKSEIFDDQFSVERPDGSNFTLKIRSTKLEDSAMYFCASTQRGSSYEQYFGPGTRLTVT.

The chain is built from TRBV7-2 and TRBJ2-3, with D possibly matching TRBD2 (5 bases). V shed 5 bases and J shed 1 base, with 13 bases lying between them. In germline, CDR1 is SGHTA, CDR2 FQGNSA. The CDR3 is 15 residues long. CDR3 residues: CASSQDGVGTDTQYF. CDR3 DNA: TGTGCCAGCAGCCAGGACGGGGTGGGCACAGATACGCAGTATTTT. The variable domain in full, with the rest retrieved from reference TRBV7-2 and TRBJ2-3, is GAGVSQSPSNKVTEKGKDVELRCDPISGHTALYWYRQSLGQGLEFLIYFQGNSAPDKSGLPSDRFSAERTGGSVSTLTIQRTQQEDSAVYLCASSQDGVGTDTQYFGPGTRLTVL.